Sequencing of this T cell receptor (beta chain) was carried out in a study of shared clonotypes between healthy human individuals. Notes on the study in general: Donors were few, which limited the genetic and exposure-history diversity represented. Approximately 5.4% of naive CD4 clonotypes were common to a handful of donors.

Of note for this clone: What it binds is unknown.

This CDR3 region has 13 residues. Germline CDR1 reads MNHEY; CDR2 reads SVGAGI. V lost 6 bases to trimming and J lost 3 bases, with 12 bases between them. Assay used: immunoSEQ multiplex PCR; TCRdb lists only in-frame clones, some missing. The sample consists of hundreds of thousands of clones, roughly 95% of them appearing once. Naive CD8 cells were CD45RO-negative, positively selected for CCR7, excluding terminally differentiated effector memory CD45RA+ cells. The source is a woman in her twenties or thirties in good health. The sequenced sample was naive CD8+ T cells sorted from blood. This chain joins TRBV6-5 and TRBJ2-7; D possibly corresponds to TRBD1 (6 bases). CDR3 residues: CASSPLRGYEQYF. The CDR3 region has the DNA TGTGCCAGCAGCCCACTCAGGGGCTACGAGCAGTACTTC.